Listed here is a single T cell receptor (beta chain). This entry comes from a study of patients and donors after allogeneic stem cell transplantation. The CDR3 sequence is 17 residues long. Germline trimming cut 2 bases from V and 1 base from J; bases unmatched to any gene: 7. Germline lookup yields CDR1 MNHNY and CDR2 SVGAGI (reference sequence). TCRdb redid the calling of the RT-PCR reads with MiXCR, one entry per CDR3 protein. Of around 200,000 distinct CDR3 sequences in the sample, around 40% were seen once. Source material: blood, either unsorted or a sorted T cell fraction (not recorded which). This clonotype was obtained from a human donor who was either an allogeneic HSCT recipient or a stem cell or donor lymphocyte infusion donor (not recorded which). It is not recorded whose cells these are; they may come from a transplant donor. The chain employs TRBV6-6 and TRBJ1-1; the match to TRBD1 covers 10 bases. In DNA, the CDR3 is TGTGCCAGCAGTTACGGACGGGACAGGGGAAGGAACACTGAAGCTTTCTTT. As protein: CASSYGRDRGRNTEAFF.